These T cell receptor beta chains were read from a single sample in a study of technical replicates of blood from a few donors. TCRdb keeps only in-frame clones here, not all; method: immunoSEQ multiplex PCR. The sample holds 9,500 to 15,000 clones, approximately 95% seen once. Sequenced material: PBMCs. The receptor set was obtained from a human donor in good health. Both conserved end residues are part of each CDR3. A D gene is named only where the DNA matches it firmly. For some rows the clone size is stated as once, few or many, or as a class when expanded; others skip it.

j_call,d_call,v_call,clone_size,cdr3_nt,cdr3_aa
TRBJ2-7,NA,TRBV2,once,TGTGCCAGCAGTGAACTTAGGGGGTTTACCTACGAGCAGTACTTC,CASSELRGFTYEQYF
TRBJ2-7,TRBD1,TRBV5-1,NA,TGCGCCAGCAGCTTAGGACAGGGGGACGAGCAGTACTTC,CASSLGQGDEQYF
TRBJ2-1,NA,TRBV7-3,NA,TGTGCCAGCAGCTTAAATCCCCTCGTAGGCGGGGTCCGCAATGAGCAGTTCTTC,CASSLNPLVGGVRNEQFF
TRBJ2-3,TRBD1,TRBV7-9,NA,TGTGCCAGCAGCGAAGGACAGGGCGCAGATACGCAGTATTTT,CASSEGQGADTQYF
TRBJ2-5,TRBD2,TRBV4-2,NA,TGTGCCAGCAGCCAAGATGTAGCGGGAGGGCCAGGGGAGACCCAGTACTTC,CASSQDVAGGPGETQYF
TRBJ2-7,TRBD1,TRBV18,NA,TGTGCCAGCTCACCACGGGGACAGACCTACGAGCAGTACTTC,CASSPRGQTYEQYF
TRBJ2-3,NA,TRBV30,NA,TGTGCCTGGGCTCTCTATTCAGGGGCGGGTGATCCGCAGTATTTT,CAWALYSGAGDPQYF
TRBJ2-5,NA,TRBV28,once,TGTGCCAGCAGTTTAATCGGGTTTGGGGCAGGAGAGACCCAGTACTTC,CASSLIGFGAGETQYF
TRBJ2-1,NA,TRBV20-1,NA,TGCAGTGCTAGCCGTTATGAGCAGTTCTTC,CSASRYEQFF
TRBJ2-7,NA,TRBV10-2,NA,TGCGCCAGCAGTGATCAGGGAAACTACGAGCAGTACTTC,CASSDQGNYEQYF
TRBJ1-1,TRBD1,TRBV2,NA,TGTGCCAGCAGCTCGACAGGGTTGGGCACTGAAGCTTTCTTT,CASSSTGLGTEAFF
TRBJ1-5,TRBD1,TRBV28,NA,TGTGCCAGCAGTTTAGTGGGACAGGGGGCGTTTTTTCAGCCCCAGCATTTT,CASSLVGQGAFFQPQHF
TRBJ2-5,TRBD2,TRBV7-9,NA,TGTGCCAGCAGCTTAGGGCTAGCGGGGCATCAAGAGACCCAGTACTTC,CASSLGLAGHQETQYF
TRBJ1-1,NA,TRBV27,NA,TGTGCCAGCAGGTTACAGGGAAAGAACACTGAAGCTTTCTTT,CASRLQGKNTEAFF
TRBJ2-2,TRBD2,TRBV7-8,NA,TGTGCCAGCAGCTTACGGGGGGTTGATACCGGGGAGCTGTTTTTT,CASSLRGVDTGELFF
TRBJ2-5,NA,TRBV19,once,TGTGCCAGTAGTATAGGGAAAAGGGGAGAGACCCAGTACTTC,CASSIGKRGETQYF
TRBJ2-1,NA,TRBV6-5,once,TGTGCCAGCAGTTACGGCAGGAACTACAATGAGCAGTTCTTC,CASSYGRNYNEQFF